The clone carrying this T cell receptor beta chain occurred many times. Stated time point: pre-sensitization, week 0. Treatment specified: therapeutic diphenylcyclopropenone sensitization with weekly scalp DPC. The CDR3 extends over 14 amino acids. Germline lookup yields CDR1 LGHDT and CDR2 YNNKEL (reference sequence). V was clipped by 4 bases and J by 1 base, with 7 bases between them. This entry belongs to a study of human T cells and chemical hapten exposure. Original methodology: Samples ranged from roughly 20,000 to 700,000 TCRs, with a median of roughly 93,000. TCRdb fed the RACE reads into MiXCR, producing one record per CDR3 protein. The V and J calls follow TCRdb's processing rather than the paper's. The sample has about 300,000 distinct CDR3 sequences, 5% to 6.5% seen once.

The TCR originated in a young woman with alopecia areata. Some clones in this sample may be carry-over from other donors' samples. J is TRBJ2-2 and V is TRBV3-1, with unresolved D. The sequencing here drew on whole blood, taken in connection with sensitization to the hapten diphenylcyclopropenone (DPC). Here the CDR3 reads CASSPAVNTGELFF. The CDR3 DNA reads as TGTGCCAGCAGCCCCGCAGTGAACACCGGGGAGCTGTTTTTT.